This T cell receptor (beta chain) was documented in a study of Graves' ophthalmopathy and Graves' hyperthyroidism. Trimming pared 4 bases from V and 5 bases from J, leaving 6 bases between. This CDR3 spans 13 amino acids. Looked up from germline, CDR1 is MNHEY and CDR2 is SVGAGI. RNA transcripts were the template, and TCR beta CDR3 regions were amplified from them. Scientists carried out first-round RT-PCR using HTBI primers and then a second-round multiplex PCR. TCRdb processed the multiplex PCR reads anew with MiXCR; each CDR3 protein has one entry. The sample holds about 1.2 million distinct CDR3 sequences; less than 45% are singletons and the top ten take around 10%. Points from the study as a whole: Detection in blood was also observed for most expanded thyroid clonotypes above 0.001 frequency. A roughly 80% specificity and approximately 88% sensitivity were achieved by a 13-signature model that separated ophthalmopathy from stable hyperthyroidism. The model forecast ophthalmopathy progression, reaching over 70% sensitivity and 72.22% specificity.

This clonotype turned up a few times. Its antigen is currently unknown. Each hyperthyroidism patient was newly diagnosed, with under 2 months' duration, and aged 18 to 65. This receptor was identified in an adult man with Graves' hyperthyroidism. The specimen was peripheral blood or thyroid tissue (not recorded which). The rearrangement links TRBV6-5 to TRBJ1-6; the D is unclear. In DNA, the CDR3 is TGTGCCAGCAGTTGGTCAGATAATTCACCCCTCCACTTT. Protein product: CASSWSDNSPLHF.